This T cell receptor beta chain was recorded in a study of blood T cell repertoires in COVID-19. Sequenced by immunoSEQ multiplex PCR; TCRdb stores in-frame clones only, minus some. The data contain some 310,000 clones, 90% of them seen just once; the ten biggest clones take up about 1%. The ends were cut back, 0 bases at V and 5 bases at J, with 10 bases in the middle. In germline, CDR1 is ENHRY, CDR2 SYGVKD. The CDR3 totals 14 residues. V and J are TRBV10-3 and TRBJ1-2; tentative D call: TRBD1 (5 bases). The receptor's source is a woman in her thirties or forties with COVID-19, enrolled during active disease. The sequenced sample consisted of peripheral blood. The CDR3 here is CAISESGGQYGYTF. In DNA, the CDR3 is TGTGCCATCAGTGAGTCGGGCGGACAATATGGCTACACCTTC.